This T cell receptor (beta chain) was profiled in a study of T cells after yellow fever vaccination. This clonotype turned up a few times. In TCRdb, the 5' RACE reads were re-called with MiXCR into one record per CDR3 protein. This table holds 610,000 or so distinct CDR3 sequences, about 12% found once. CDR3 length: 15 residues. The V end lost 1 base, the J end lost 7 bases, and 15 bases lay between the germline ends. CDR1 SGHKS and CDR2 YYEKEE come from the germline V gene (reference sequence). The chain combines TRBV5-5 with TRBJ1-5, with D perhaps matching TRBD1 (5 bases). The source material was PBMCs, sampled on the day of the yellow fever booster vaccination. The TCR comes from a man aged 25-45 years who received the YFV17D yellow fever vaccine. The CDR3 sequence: CASSLNWDREQPQHF. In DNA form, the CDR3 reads TGTGCCAGCAGCTTGAATTGGGACCGGGAGCAGCCCCAGCATTTT.